Below are 17 T cell receptor beta chains sequenced from a single sample in a study of CD8+ T cells in alopecia areata. Isolated RNA was reverse transcribed into cDNA used as the sequencing template. This table comes from immunoSEQ multiplex PCR, and its TCRdb copy is limited to in-frame clones, with some not included. The profile shows fewer than 150,000 clones, roughly 68% of them singletons. Sequencing input: CD4+ T cells sorted from blood. These receptors all stem from a human donor in good health.

This clone has just one count. V gene TRBV6-6 combines with J gene TRBJ1-1; D possibly corresponds to TRBD1 (5 bases). V dropped 6 bases and J dropped 1 base, with 12 bases sitting between them. Per the germline V gene, CDR1 is MNHNY and CDR2 is SVGAGI (reference sequence). This CDR3 has 14 residues. The CDR3 loop reads CASSSTGENTEAFF. The CDR3 nucleotides read TGTGCCAGCAGCTCAACAGGAGAGAACACTGAAGCTTTCTTT.

The rearrangement joins TRBV2 to TRBJ2-4, with 7 bases identical to TRBD2. The CDR3 runs to 16 residues. CDR1 and CDR2 (germline): SNHLY, FYNNEI. V dropped 3 bases and J dropped 0; count of bases not matched to a gene: 5. This CDR3 reads CASSESGAVAKNIQYF. The CDR3 DNA follows: TGTGCCAGCAGTGAGAGCGGGGCGGTAGCCAAAAACATTCAGTACTTC. The full variable domain, rest sourced from reference TRBV2 and TRBJ2-4, is EPEVTQTPSHQVTQMGQEVILRCVPISNHLYFYWYRQILGQKVEFLVSFYNNEISEKSEIFDDQFSVERPDGSNFTLKIRSTKLEDSAMYFCASSESGAVAKNIQYFGAGTRLSVL.

The chain carries TRBV29-1 and TRBJ2-4; 8 bases fit TRBD1. V was clipped by 4 bases and J by 3 bases; unmatched bases: 5. CDR1 is SQVTM and CDR2 is ANQGSEA in the germline V gene. The CDR3 runs 14 residues. DNA of the CDR3: TGCAGCGTTGTGACAGGGGAACACAAAAACATTCAGTACTTC. It specifies CSVVTGEHKNIQYF.

The chain carries TRBV2 and TRBJ2-1; possibly TRBD2 for D (5 bases). This CDR3 comprises 11 residues. Trimming cost V 7 bases and J 10 bases, with 11 bases left between them. In germline, CDR1 is SNHLY, CDR2 FYNNEI. DNA for the CDR3: TGTGCCAGCACTGGCGGGTTGGAGCAGTTCTTC. It codes for CASTGGLEQFF.

The chain recombines TRBV6-6 with TRBJ2-1; D call uncertain. V lost 6 bases and J lost 6, with 6 bases in between. Germline lookup yields CDR1 MNHNY and CDR2 SVGAGI (reference sequence). The CDR3 has 11 residues. The CDR3 sequence: CASSQPNEQFF. The CDR3 coding sequence is TGTGCCAGCAGCCAACCCAATGAGCAGTTCTTC.

CDR3 sequence: CSATPMDTQYF. Written as DNA, the CDR3 is TGCAGTGCGACCCCAATGGATACGCAGTATTTT. V is TRBV20-1 and J is TRBJ2-3; the D is unclear. The CDR3 has 11 residues. Trimming pared 6 bases from V and 6 bases from J, leaving 10 bases between. CDR1 and CDR2 from the germline V gene are DFQATT and SNEGSKA (reference sequence).

The V and J genes are TRBV29-1 and TRBJ2-1; D tentatively reads TRBD1 or TRBD2 (6 bases each). The CDR3 contains 13 residues. The germline V gene has CDR1 SQVTM and CDR2 ANQGSEA. Trimming removed 7 bases from V and 2 bases from J, with 12 bases in between. The CDR3 here is CSAVRGAYNEQFF. The CDR3 nucleotides are TGCAGCGCCGTTAGGGGGGCCTACAATGAGCAGTTCTTC.

This clone has more than one count but fewer than ten. The chain has TRBV14 and TRBJ2-7; D not resolved. This CDR3 contains 15 residues. CDR1 and CDR2 from the germline V gene are SGHDN and FVKESK. Between the trimmed V and J ends, which lost 3 bases and 1 base, there was a span of 13 bases. The CDR3 protein is CASSQVTRDSYEQYF. The CDR3 nucleotides read TGTGCCAGCAGCCAGGTGACCCGAGATTCCTACGAGCAGTACTTC.

The chain recombines TRBV4-2 with TRBJ1-5, with D perhaps TRBD1 (5 bases). Germline V gives CDR1 LGHNA, CDR2 YNFKEQ. Deletions cut 0 bases from V and 1 base from J, with 13 bases between. The CDR3 loop spans 17 amino acids. CDR3 sequence (DNA): TGTGCCAGCAGCCAAGACGGAGGGGTGGGGAGCAATCAGCCCCAGCATTTT. Translated: CASSQDGGVGSNQPQHF.

The chain employs TRBV11-2 and TRBJ2-2, with D perhaps matching TRBD2 (5 bases). Deletions cut 5 bases from V and 6 bases from J, with 19 bases between. Germline lookup yields CDR1 SGHAT and CDR2 FQNNGV. This CDR3 region has 16 residues. The CDR3 spells CASSRSGSGGAGELFF. The CDR3 DNA is TGTGCCAGCAGCCGCTCCGGTTCTGGAGGCGCCGGGGAGCTGTTTTTT. Full variable domain (outside the CDR3, taken from reference TRBV11-2 and TRBJ2-2): EAGVAQSPRYKIIEKRQSVAFWCNPISGHATLYWYQQILGQGPKLLIQFQNNGVVDDSQLPKDRFSAERLKGVDSTLKIQPAKLEDSAVYLCASSRSGSGGAGELFFGEGSRLTVL.

This clone was seen a single time. V usage is TRBV4-1 and J usage is TRBJ1-4; D is ambiguous. Germline assignment: CDR1 MGHRA and CDR2 YSYEKL. This CDR3 has 15 residues. V was cut by 0 bases and J by 8 bases, with 13 bases left in between. DNA of the CDR3: TGCGCCAGCAGCCAAGAGAAGGGCGGTCCAGAAAAACTGTTTTTT. Amino acid sequence: CASSQEKGGPEKLFF.

This clone was detected only once. The chain employs TRBV11-2 and TRBJ2-5; 8 bases are a match to TRBD2. The CDR3 consists of 15 residues. In germline, CDR1 is SGHAT, CDR2 FQNNGV. With V trimmed by 3 bases and J by 2 bases, 5 bases remained unmatched. The CDR3 DNA is TGTGCCAGCAGCTTGGTAGCGGGGACTCAAGAGACCCAGTACTTC. Encoded protein: CASSLVAGTQETQYF.

This chain uses TRBV9 with TRBJ1-2; 7 nucleotides align to TRBD1. The CDR3 is 13 amino acids. The germline gives CDR1 SGDLS, CDR2 YYNGEE. Unmatched junction bases numbered 4, after V lost 2 bases and J lost 6 bases. CDR3 coding DNA: TGTGCCAGCAGCGTTGACAGGGCTGATGGCTACACCTTC. Translation: CASSVDRADGYTF.

Only a few counts were recorded for this clone. The chain employs TRBV29-1 and TRBJ1-4; D ambiguous. There are 14 residues in the CDR3. Trimming shortened V by 0 bases and J by 3 bases, and 8 bases separated the two germline ends. The V gene's germline CDR1 is SQVTM and CDR2 ANQGSEA. CDR3 amino acids: CSVEDFGANEKLFF. The CDR3, as DNA: TGCAGCGTTGAAGACTTCGGGGCTAATGAAAAACTGTTTTTT.

The J gene is TRBJ1-4, the V gene TRBV29-1, with 7 nucleotides matching TRBD1. The germline gives CDR1 SQVTM, CDR2 ANQGSEA. CDR3 length: 13 residues. V trimming: 7 bases; J trimming: 8 bases; junction bases outside the gene matches: 10. Here the CDR3 DNA reads TGCAGCGCACGGACAGGTTCAAGGGAAAAACTGTTTTTT. Amino acids: CSARTGSREKLFF.

The chain is built from TRBV30 and TRBJ1-5, with D unresolved. The CDR3 runs to 13 residues. Trimming left V 1 base short and J 9 bases short, with 13 bases between. Germline values: CDR1 GTSNPN, CDR2 SVGIG (reference sequence). CDR3 sequence (DNA): TGTGCCTGGAGTGATGCCGCTCAAGGGCCCCAGCATTTT. It encodes CAWSDAAQGPQHF.

This chain links TRBV5-6 with TRBJ1-5; D might be TRBD1 (6 bases). The V gene lost 4 bases and the J gene lost 0 bases, with 14 bases spanning the gap. Germline loops: CDR1 SGHDT, CDR2 YYEEEE. CDR3 size: 16 residues. The CDR3 here is CASSVTGSGSNQPQHF. The CDR3 bases are TGTGCCAGCAGCGTAACAGGGTCGGGTAGCAATCAGCCCCAGCATTTT.